This T cell receptor (beta chain) was recorded in a study of OX40 agonist ivuxolimab in advanced cancers. The wider study: Patients took ivuxolimab, an agonistic anti-OX40 (CD134) antibody. The dose-escalation cohort was over 65% male, with a mean age of 60 years, ranging roughly 23 to 79.

Clones were sequenced by immunoSEQ multiplex PCR, and TCRdb holds only the in-frame ones, with some missing. The data show approximately 49,000 clones, with approximately 80% seen just once and approximately 6.5% held by the top ten. Autoimmune disease history or systemic immunosuppression led to patient exclusion. This clone was seen more than once but under ten times. Its antigen remains unidentified. Whole-study findings and limits: At doses 0.1 to 3.0 mg/kg, CD4+ and CD8+ clones expanded.

This material consisted of CD4+ or CD8+ T cells sorted from blood, taken in a trial of the OX40 agonist ivuxolimab. The origin of this receptor is an adult with an advanced solid tumor such as melanoma, head and neck, liver or kidney cancer.

CDR3 sequence: CASSQDIRVYNEQFF. CDR3 DNA: TGCGCCAGCAGCCAAGATATTAGGGTTTACAATGAGCAGTTCTTC. The rearrangement links TRBV4-3 to TRBJ2-1; D is undetermined. The germline V gene encodes CDR1 LGHNA and CDR2 YSLEER. This CDR3 is built from 15 residues. V was trimmed by 0 bases and J by 4 bases, leaving 10 bases between them.